The 31 T cell receptor beta chains listed next were all sequenced from one sample in a study of blood T cell repertoires in COVID-19. TCRdb's copy holds only in-frame clones and misses some; the assay was immunoSEQ multiplex PCR. The sample has around 63,000 clones, 70% to 90% seen once; the top ten hold 6% to 8.5%. Sequencing used peripheral blood. The receptors stem from a man in his 60s with acute or convalescent COVID-19.

This chain connects TRBV6-6 to TRBJ1-5, with D tentatively TRBD1 (5 bases). The CDR3 covers 14 residues. The V end was cut by 4 bases, the J end by 3 bases, with 10 bases between. The germline CDR1 and CDR2 sequences are MNHNY and SVGAGI (reference sequence). For the CDR3, the DNA is TGTGCCAGCAGTTCCGACAGCTTCAATCAGCCCCAGCATTTT. Translation gives CASSSDSFNQPQHF.

The J gene is TRBJ2-6, the V gene TRBV9, with D uncertain. The V and J ends lost 4 bases and 0 bases respectively, with 11 bases between them. The CDR3 extends over 16 amino acids. Germline CDR1 is SGDLS and CDR2 is YYNGEE. CDR3 region: CASSPAQHSGANVLTF. In DNA form, the CDR3 reads TGTGCCAGCAGCCCCGCACAGCACTCTGGGGCCAACGTCCTGACTTTC.

This chain joins TRBV4-3 and TRBJ2-5; 8 bases map to TRBD2. The germline gives CDR1 LGHNA, CDR2 YSLEER. This CDR3 has 16 amino acids. The V segment lost 1 base and the J segment 4 bases; nucleotides outside the gene matches: 8. CDR3: CASSQGLATMRETQYF. DNA for the CDR3: TGCGCCAGCAGCCAAGGACTAGCGACAATGAGAGAGACCCAGTACTTC.

The rearrangement links TRBV27 to TRBJ1-4; D is uncertain. Trimming cost V 5 bases and J 8 bases, with 21 bases left between them. CDR3 length equals 16 residues. CDR1 and CDR2 from the germline V gene are MNHEY and SMNVEV (reference sequence). CDR3 amino acids: CASSPEVGSPYEKLFF. CDR3 in DNA: TGTGCCAGCAGTCCAGAAGTCGGGAGTCCCTACGAAAAACTGTTTTTT.

The genes are TRBV27 and TRBJ2-6; 9 nucleotides line up with TRBD2. With 8 bases clipped from V and 0 bases from J, the junction kept 8 bases outside the gene matches. The CDR3 spans 17 residues. Germline CDR1 MNHEY, CDR2 SMNVEV (reference sequence). DNA of the CDR3: TGTGCCAGCGGCCTAGCGGGACACATCTCTGGGGCCAACGTCCTGACTTTC. Its protein is CASGLAGHISGANVLTF.

This clone turned up a few times. The rearrangement uses TRBV28 and TRBJ2-3; 10 bases match TRBD2. The germline gives CDR1 MDHEN, CDR2 SYDVKM. The CDR3 contains 14 residues. V lost 8 bases and J lost 5; bases outside the gene matches: 7. In nucleotides, the CDR3 is TGTGCCAGCTTAAGCGGGGGGGCCGGAGATACGCAGTATTTT. It encodes CASLSGGAGDTQYF.

The chain links TRBV19 to TRBJ1-2; TRBD1 aligns across 9 bases. There are 15 residues in the CDR3. From germline, CDR1 is LNHDA and CDR2 SQIVND (reference sequence). The V and J ends lost 4 bases and 2 bases, in that order; junction bases with no gene match: 5. The CDR3 coding sequence is TGTGCCAGTAGTAATACCGGGACAGGGAACTATGGCTACACCTTC. Amino acid sequence: CASSNTGTGNYGYTF.

The V gene is TRBV21-1, the J gene TRBJ2-5; TRBD2, as called in the table, went unchecked against the DNA. TRBV21-1 represents a pseudogene. The CDR3 length is 18 residues. The CDR3 DNA sequence: TGTGCCAGCAGCAAAGCGCAGGCGGGGGCACCTATAGGGGAGACCCAGTACTTC. This sequence encodes CASSKAQAGAPIGETQYF.

The CDR3 bases are TGTGCCAGCAGCGTATCCGGGACTAGCGGTGGAGAGACCCAGTACTTC. Its translation is CASSVSGTSGGETQYF. V and J are TRBV9 and TRBJ2-5; 11 bases align to TRBD2. In germline, CDR1 is SGDLS, CDR2 YYNGEE. V shed 1 base, J shed 4 bases, and the junction held 6 bases outside the gene matches. The CDR3 is made up of 16 amino acids.

This clone was counted a few times. This rearrangement joins TRBV14 to TRBJ2-5; weak D call: TRBD2 (6 bases). Trimming cost V 2 bases and J 3 bases, with 13 bases left between them. This CDR3 comprises 15 residues. Germline V gene data show CDR1 as SGHDN and CDR2 as FVKESK. DNA for the CDR3: TGTGCCAGCAGCCAAATTGGCAGGAGGGAAGAGACCCAGTACTTC. Protein product: CASSQIGRREETQYF.

The chain has TRBV24-1 and TRBJ2-1; D unclear. The V end lost 4 bases, the J end lost 4 bases, and 13 bases lay between the germline ends. Germline CDR1 KGHDR, CDR2 SFDVKD. The CDR3 has 15 residues. The CDR3 nucleotides read TGTGCCACCAGTGACCATACCGCGAGGTACAATGAGCAGTTCTTC. Protein: CATSDHTARYNEQFF.

This clone is medium-sized in the sample. The genes are TRBV19 and TRBJ1-1; unclear D gene. The length of the CDR3 is 13 residues. Germline CDR1 LNHDA, CDR2 SQIVND (reference sequence). Trimming took off 5 bases at V and 7 bases at J, with 14 bases between the two ends. CDR3: CASSWPTEFEAFF. CDR3 bases: TGTGCCAGTAGTTGGCCCACCGAATTTGAAGCTTTCTTT.

Only one count was recorded for this clone. The chain combines TRBV29-1 with TRBJ1-2; D gene unclear. Trimming shortened V by 3 bases and J by 3 bases, and 14 bases separated the two germline ends. The germline V gene has CDR1 SQVTM and CDR2 ANQGSEA. The length of the CDR3 is 14 residues. CDR3 in amino acids: CSVELPSGDYGYTF. DNA for the CDR3: TGCAGCGTTGAGCTCCCTAGCGGCGACTATGGCTACACCTTC.

This clone was seen only once. This chain joins TRBV12-2 and TRBJ1-5; the table's D gene call, TRBD1, was not cross checked with the DNA. TRBV12-2 is a known pseudogene. This CDR3 has 16 residues. CDR3 nucleotides: TGTGCAAGTCGCTCCGACCCTGGAGGGGGCTTACAGCCCCAGCATTTT. This translates into CASRSDPGGGLQPQHF.

This chain uses TRBV7-2 with TRBJ1-2; 7 bases fit TRBD1. After removal of 0 bases from V and 5 bases from J, the junction contained 9 bases not matched to a gene. The CDR3 consists of 16 residues. Germline V gene sequence: CDR1 SGHTA, CDR2 FQGNSA. The CDR3 region has the DNA TGTGCCAGCAGCTTAGCGAAGGGGGCAGGTCCATATGGCTACACCTTC. This encodes CASSLAKGAGPYGYTF.

The chain uses TRBV12-3 or TRBV12-4 and TRBJ2-1; the match to TRBD1 covers 7 bases. J was trimmed by 9 bases and V by 6 bases; bases with no gene match: 8. The CDR3 is 13 amino acids. The CDR3 bases are TGTGCCAGCAGCTCCGACAGGGTCGGTGAGCAGTTCTTC. It codes for CASSSDRVGEQFF.

The rearrangement uses TRBV5-1 and TRBJ1-2; 9 bases map to TRBD1. Unmatched junction bases numbered 6, after V lost 4 bases and J lost 8 bases. Germline assignment: CDR1 SGHRS and CDR2 YFSETQ. The CDR3 runs 13 residues. CDR3 protein: CASSLQGAEGYTF. The CDR3 bases are TGCGCCAGCAGCCTACAGGGGGCGGAGGGCTACACCTTC.

V usage is TRBV2 and J usage is TRBJ1-3; 8 nucleotides line up with TRBD1. The CDR3 totals 14 residues. The germline V gene has CDR1 SNHLY and CDR2 FYNNEI. V dropped 8 bases and J dropped 4; count of bases not matched to a gene: 7. This CDR3 reads CASGQGARGNTIYF. DNA for the CDR3: TGTGCCAGCGGGCAGGGGGCGCGAGGAAACACCATATATTTT.

The chain combines TRBV19 with TRBJ1-1; D may be TRBD1 (5 bases). The germline V gene has CDR1 LNHDA and CDR2 SQIVND (reference sequence). This CDR3 has 13 amino acids. V dropped 6 bases and J dropped 0 bases, with 8 bases sitting between them. DNA for the CDR3: TGTGCCAGTAGGGGGCCCATGAACACTGAAGCTTTCTTT. It specifies CASRGPMNTEAFF.

Only a few counts were recorded for this clone. The genes are TRBV27 and TRBJ2-7; 9 bases align to TRBD2. There are 15 residues in the CDR3. V shed 0 bases, J shed 2 bases, and the junction held 2 bases outside the gene matches. The germline V gene has CDR1 MNHEY and CDR2 SMNVEV (reference sequence). The CDR3: CASSLSLAGAYEQYF. As DNA, the CDR3 is TGTGCCAGCAGTTTATCATTAGCGGGGGCCTACGAGCAGTACTTC.

The CDR3 region has the DNA TGCGCCAGCAGCCAAGTAGGGGTTCCTGAAGCTTTCTTT. Translation: CASSQVGVPEAFF. This rearrangement joins TRBV4-1 to TRBJ1-1; tentative D call: TRBD1 (5 bases). The germline CDR1 and CDR2 sequences are MGHRA and YSYEKL. V lost 1 base and J lost 6, with 9 bases in between. This CDR3 is 13 amino acids long.

The gene calls are TRBV30 and TRBJ1-2; perhaps TRBD1 as D (6 bases). Germline values: CDR1 GTSNPN, CDR2 SVGIG (reference sequence). The V end was cut by 2 bases, the J end by 5 bases, with 15 bases between. The CDR3 consists of 14 residues. The CDR3 DNA follows: TGTGCCTGGAGTATCGGGACATCCATTTATGGCTACACCTTC. This encodes CAWSIGTSIYGYTF.

The gene calls are TRBV7-8 and TRBJ1-1; D unresolved. This CDR3 spans 13 amino acids. CDR1 is SGHVS and CDR2 is FQNEAQ in the germline V gene. Trimming took 10 bases from V and 5 from J, leaving 17 bases between them. CDR3 amino acids: CATGRGGLTEAFF. CDR3 coding DNA: TGTGCCACGGGTCGGGGTGGTCTGACTGAAGCTTTCTTT.

The chain employs TRBV6-5 and TRBJ2-3; tentative D call: TRBD2 (6 bases). Trimming pared 2 bases from V and 5 bases from J, leaving 14 bases between. This CDR3 spans 15 amino acids. Germline assignment: CDR1 MNHEY and CDR2 SVGAGI. Here the CDR3 DNA reads TGTGCCAGCAGTTACCGCGGGACCCGCGGAGATACGCAGTATTTT. Its protein is CASSYRGTRGDTQYF.

The chain employs TRBV5-1 and TRBJ2-3, with 7 bases identical to TRBD1. Germline V gene data show CDR1 as SGHRS and CDR2 as YFSETQ. The ends lost 3 bases at V and 2 bases at J; junction bases unmatched: 9. This CDR3 has 16 residues. The CDR3 loop reads CASSYSGTAVTDTQYF. The CDR3 DNA sequence: TGCGCCAGCAGCTACTCCGGGACAGCCGTCACAGATACGCAGTATTTT.

As for this clone: The sample carries other DNA sequences with the same CDR3. This chain links TRBV2 with TRBJ1-3; a weak D match, TRBD1 (6 bases). The CDR3 contains 14 residues. V gave up 2 bases and J gave up 4 bases, with 9 bases separating them. Per germline, CDR1 SNHLY and CDR2 FYNNEI. The CDR3 here is CASSEWGPGNTIYF. For the CDR3, the DNA is TGTGCCAGCAGTGAATGGGGGCCCGGAAACACCATATATTTT.

This rearrangement joins TRBV7-2 to TRBJ1-3; D may be TRBD1 (5 bases). The V gene's germline CDR1 is SGHTA and CDR2 FQGNSA. Trimming cost V 1 base and J 3 bases, with 10 bases left between them. The length of the CDR3 is 15 residues. DNA for the CDR3: TGTGCCAGCAGCTTAGAGGAAGGGGTTGGAAACACCATATATTTT. It yields the protein CASSLEEGVGNTIYF.

In this sample, this clone turned up a few times. The chain joins TRBV4-2 to TRBJ1-4; TRBD1 is a possible D gene (6 bases). This CDR3 comprises 15 residues. Germline-derived CDR1 and CDR2 are LGHNA and YNFKEQ. V was shortened by 4 bases and J by 5 bases, with 14 bases between the two germline ends. The CDR3 here is CASSLQGIGNEKLFF. In DNA form, the CDR3 reads TGTGCCAGCAGCCTCCAGGGGATCGGGAATGAAAAACTGTTTTTT.

This chain joins TRBV5-4 and TRBJ1-2; TRBD1 might be the D (6 bases). Germline CDR1 and CDR2: SGHNT and YYREEE (reference sequence). With 4 bases removed from V and 5 bases from J, the gap between germline ends came to 15 bases. The CDR3 runs 14 residues. The DNA for the CDR3 is TGTGCCAGCAGCATCGGACAGCCGGGGTATGGCTACACCTTC. Protein: CASSIGQPGYGYTF.

The chain joins TRBV5-1 to TRBJ1-6, with TRBD1 matching 7 bases. Germline CDR1 SGHRS, CDR2 YFSETQ. V shed 5 bases, J shed 7 bases, and the junction held 6 bases outside the gene matches. The CDR3 spans 14 residues. The CDR3 loop reads CASSKGTENSPLHF. The CDR3 nucleotides read TGCGCCAGCAGTAAAGGGACAGAGAATTCACCCCTCCACTTT.

The chain's CDR3 is CASSALPLGRTDTQYF. In DNA, the CDR3 is TGTGCCAGCAGCGCACTCCCCCTGGGGCGCACAGATACGCAGTATTTT. The rearrangement links TRBV27 to TRBJ2-3, with a possible D match to TRBD1 (5 bases). There are 16 residues in the CDR3. V was cut by 6 bases and J by 1 base, with 17 bases left in between. CDR1 is MNHEY and CDR2 is SMNVEV in the germline V gene (reference sequence).